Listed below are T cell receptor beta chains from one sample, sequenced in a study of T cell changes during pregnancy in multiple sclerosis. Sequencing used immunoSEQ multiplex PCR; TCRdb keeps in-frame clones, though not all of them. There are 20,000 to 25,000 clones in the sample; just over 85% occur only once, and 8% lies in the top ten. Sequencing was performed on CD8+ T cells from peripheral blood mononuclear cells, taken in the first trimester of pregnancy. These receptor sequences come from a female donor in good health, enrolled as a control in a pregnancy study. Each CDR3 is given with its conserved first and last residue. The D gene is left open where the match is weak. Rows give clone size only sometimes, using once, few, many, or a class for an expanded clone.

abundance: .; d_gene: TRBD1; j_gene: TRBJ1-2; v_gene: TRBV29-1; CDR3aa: CSVGTGAGGYTF
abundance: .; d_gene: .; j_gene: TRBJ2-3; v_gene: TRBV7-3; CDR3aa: CASSLGSGFGADTQYF
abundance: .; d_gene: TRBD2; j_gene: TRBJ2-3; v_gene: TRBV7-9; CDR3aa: CASIRGGLTDTQYF
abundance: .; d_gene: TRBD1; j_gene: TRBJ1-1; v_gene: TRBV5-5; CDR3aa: CASSLVGTGNTEAFF
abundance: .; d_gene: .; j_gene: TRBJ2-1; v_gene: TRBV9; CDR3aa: CASSVLDSSWYNEQFF
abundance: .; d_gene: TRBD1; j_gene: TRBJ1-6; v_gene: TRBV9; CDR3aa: CASSPSGTANSPLHF
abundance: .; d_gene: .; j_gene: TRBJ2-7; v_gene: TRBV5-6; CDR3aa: CASSSGLEYEQYF
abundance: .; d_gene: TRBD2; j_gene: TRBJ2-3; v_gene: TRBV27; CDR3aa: CASTPVPSGFADTQYF
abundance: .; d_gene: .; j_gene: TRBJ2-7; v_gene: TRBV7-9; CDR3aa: CASRHDRYPYEQYF
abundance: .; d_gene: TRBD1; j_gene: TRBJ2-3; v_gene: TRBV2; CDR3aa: CASPQGASTDTQYF
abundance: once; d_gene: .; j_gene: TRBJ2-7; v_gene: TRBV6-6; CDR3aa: CASSYEPASYEQYF
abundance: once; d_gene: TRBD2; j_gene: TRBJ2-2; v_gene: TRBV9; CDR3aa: CASSVGGTSGDGELFF
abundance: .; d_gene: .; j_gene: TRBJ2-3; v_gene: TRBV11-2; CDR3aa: CASSFSLAADTQYF
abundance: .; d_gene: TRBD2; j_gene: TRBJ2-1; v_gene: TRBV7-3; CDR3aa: CASSFGTSLYNEQFF
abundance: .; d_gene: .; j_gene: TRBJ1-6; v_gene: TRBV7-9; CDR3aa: CASSLGGLGSPLHF
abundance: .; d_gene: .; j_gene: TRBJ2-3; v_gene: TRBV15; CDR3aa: CATSRVLEVTDTQYF
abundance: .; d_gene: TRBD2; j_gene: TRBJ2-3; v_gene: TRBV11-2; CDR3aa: CASSPTSGGTDTQYF
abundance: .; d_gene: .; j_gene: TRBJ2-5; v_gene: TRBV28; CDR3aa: CASSQQGSAQETQYF
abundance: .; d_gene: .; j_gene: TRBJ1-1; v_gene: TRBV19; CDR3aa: CASSIRGYERVNTEAFF
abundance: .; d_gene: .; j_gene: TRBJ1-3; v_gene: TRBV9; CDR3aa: CASSVRPSGSGNTIYF
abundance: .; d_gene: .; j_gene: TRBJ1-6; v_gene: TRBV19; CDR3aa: CASSSGELVGAYSPLHF
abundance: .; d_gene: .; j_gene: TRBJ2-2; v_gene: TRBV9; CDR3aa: CASSSSGTYTGELFF
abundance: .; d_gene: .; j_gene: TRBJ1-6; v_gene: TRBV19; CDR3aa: CASGQFYNSPLHF
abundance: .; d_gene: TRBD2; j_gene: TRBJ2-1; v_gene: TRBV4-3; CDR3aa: CASSPTSSGADNEQFF
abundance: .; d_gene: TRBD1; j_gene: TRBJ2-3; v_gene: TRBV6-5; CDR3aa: CASSPFDRAHTQYF
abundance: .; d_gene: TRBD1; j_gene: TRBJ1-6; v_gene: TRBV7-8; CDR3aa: CASSLQGQVYSPLHF
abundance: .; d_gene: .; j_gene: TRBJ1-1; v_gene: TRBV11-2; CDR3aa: CASSLFQANTEAFF
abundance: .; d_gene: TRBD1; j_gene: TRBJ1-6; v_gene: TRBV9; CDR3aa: CASSVAGGNSPLHF
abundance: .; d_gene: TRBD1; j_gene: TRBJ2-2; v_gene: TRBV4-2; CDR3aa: CASSQEWTGGTELFF
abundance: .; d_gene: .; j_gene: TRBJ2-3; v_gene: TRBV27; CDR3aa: CASSSTQGDTQYF
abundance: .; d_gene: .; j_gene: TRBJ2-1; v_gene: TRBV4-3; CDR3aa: CASTLYRSSYNEQFF
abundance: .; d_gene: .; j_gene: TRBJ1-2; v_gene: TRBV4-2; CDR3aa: CASSQDVGDFYGYTF
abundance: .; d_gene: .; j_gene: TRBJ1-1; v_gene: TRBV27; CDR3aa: CASSSLGGIKPSEAFF
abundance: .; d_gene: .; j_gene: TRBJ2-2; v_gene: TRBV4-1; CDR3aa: CASTSTASNTGELFF
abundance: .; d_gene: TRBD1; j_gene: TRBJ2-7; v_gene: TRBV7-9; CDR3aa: CASSPGQPLFYEQYF
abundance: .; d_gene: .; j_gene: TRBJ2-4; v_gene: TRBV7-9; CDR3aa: CASSLSSTGVAKNIQYF
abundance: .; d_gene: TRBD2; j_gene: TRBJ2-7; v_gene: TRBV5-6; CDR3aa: CASSFSGGLSYEQYF
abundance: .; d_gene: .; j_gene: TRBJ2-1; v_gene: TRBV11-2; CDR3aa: CASSLDQGYNEQFF
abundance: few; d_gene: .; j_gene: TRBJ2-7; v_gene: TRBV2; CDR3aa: CASRGDPDYEQYF
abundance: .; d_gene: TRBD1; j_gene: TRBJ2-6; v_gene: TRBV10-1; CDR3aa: CASRGRDRITGANVLTF
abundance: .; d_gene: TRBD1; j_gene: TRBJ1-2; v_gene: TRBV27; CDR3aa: CASSLDRGGGYTF
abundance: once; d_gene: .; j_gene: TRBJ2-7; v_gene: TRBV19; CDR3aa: CASSLETADSYEQYF
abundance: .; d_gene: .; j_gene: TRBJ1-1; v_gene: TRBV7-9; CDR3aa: CASSPTGETEAFF
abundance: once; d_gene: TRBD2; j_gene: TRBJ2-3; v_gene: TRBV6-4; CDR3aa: CASSGSGGGTDTQYF
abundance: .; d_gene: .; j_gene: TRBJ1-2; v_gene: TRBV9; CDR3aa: CASSPEGGGGYTF
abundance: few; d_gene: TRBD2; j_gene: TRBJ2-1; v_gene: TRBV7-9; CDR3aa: CASSRSGENEQFF
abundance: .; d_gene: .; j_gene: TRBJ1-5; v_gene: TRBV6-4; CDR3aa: CASSDGGNQPQHF
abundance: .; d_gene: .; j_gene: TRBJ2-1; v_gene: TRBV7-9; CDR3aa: CASSLPLNEQFF
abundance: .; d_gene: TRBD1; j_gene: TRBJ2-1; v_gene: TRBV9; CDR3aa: CASSPGDRGDEQFF